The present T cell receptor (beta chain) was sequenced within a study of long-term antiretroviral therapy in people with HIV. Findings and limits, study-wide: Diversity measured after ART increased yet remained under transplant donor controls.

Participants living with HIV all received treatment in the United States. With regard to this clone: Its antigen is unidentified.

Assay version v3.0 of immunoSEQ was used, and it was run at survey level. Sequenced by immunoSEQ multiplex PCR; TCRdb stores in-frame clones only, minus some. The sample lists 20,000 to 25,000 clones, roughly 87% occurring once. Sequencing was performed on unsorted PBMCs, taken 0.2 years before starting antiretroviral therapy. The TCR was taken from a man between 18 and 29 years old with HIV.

CDR3: CASSDLYSSALLNEQFF. CDR3 DNA: TGCGCCAGCAGCGACTTATACTCGTCAGCACTACTCAATGAGCAGTTCTTC. The chain has TRBV4-1 and TRBJ2-1; unclear D gene. CDR3 length: 17 amino acids. Germline assignment: CDR1 MGHRA and CDR2 YSYEKL. Trimming removed 5 bases from V and 6 bases from J, with 23 bases in between.